This T cell receptor beta chain was recorded in a study of ipilimumab plus nivolumab after autologous stem cell transplantation. In the study overall: Patients received a median of about five ipilimumab and roughly 8 nivolumab doses. The myeloma group: high-risk transplant-naive, or relapse within 3 years after first autologous transplant.

Method: immunoSEQ multiplex PCR; TCRdb's copy keeps in-frame clones and lacks some. The profile covers 9,500 to 10,000 clones, with over 60% appearing a single time and over 15% taken by the ten largest. Starting 14 to 28 days after autologous transplant, ipilimumab 1 mg/kg was given. The CDR3 has 15 residues. Trimming cost V 6 bases and J 2 bases; bases outside gene matches: 7. This chain uses TRBV5-7 with TRBJ2-1, with 8 bases identical to TRBD1. TRBV5-7 counts as an open reading frame of uncertain function. The sequences come from PBMCs, collected in a trial of ipilimumab plus nivolumab as post-transplant consolidation. This receptor was taken from a female donor with multiple myeloma. CDR3 bases: TGTGCCAGCATCAAGCCAGGGGGCCCCTACAATGAGCAGTTCTTC. Protein sequence: CASIKPGGPYNEQFF.